A single sample is the source of the 23 T cell receptor beta chains below, sequenced in a study of blood T cell repertoires in COVID-19. Clones were read by immunoSEQ multiplex PCR, and TCRdb kept only the in-frame ones, dropping some. The sample comprises hundreds of thousands of clones, roughly 87% of which are singletons, and under 1.3% rests with the top ten. Material for sequencing was PBMCs or T cells enriched from blood (not recorded which). The source of these receptors is a woman aged 30 to 39 who had recovered from COVID-19.

Only one count was recorded for this clone. The genes are TRBV2 and TRBJ1-1; 8 bases agree with TRBD1. This CDR3 has 15 residues. Germline CDR1 SNHLY, CDR2 FYNNEI. V gave up 4 bases and J gave up 6 bases; unmatched junction bases: 10. The CDR3 DNA sequence: TGTGCCAGCAGTGTTATGACGGGACAGGCATCTGAAGCTTTCTTT. Encoded protein: CASSVMTGQASEAFF.

The chain joins TRBV6-2 or TRBV6-3 to TRBJ1-1; 7 bases map to TRBD1. CDR3 length: 16 amino acids. Losses at the gene ends were 2 bases for V and 4 bases for J; bases not matched to a gene: 10. Germline values: CDR1 MNHEY, CDR2 SVGEGT. In DNA, the CDR3 is TGTGCCAGCAGTTACCCGCAGGCGGACAGGTCCACTGAAGCTTTCTTT. It is translated as CASSYPQADRSTEAFF.

The genes are TRBV19 and TRBJ2-7, with D unresolved. Trimming shortened V by 3 bases and J by 7 bases, and 13 bases separated the two germline ends. The CDR3 consists of 13 residues. CDR1 LNHDA and CDR2 SQIVND come from the germline V gene (reference sequence). The CDR3 DNA reads TGTGCCAGTAGTATTCGGAGTGGTTCGGAGCAGTACTTC. Translated: CASSIRSGSEQYF.

The gene calls are TRBV28 and TRBJ1-2, with D hard to call. V lost 2 bases, J lost 8 bases, and 12 bases lay in between. CDR1 and CDR2 (germline): MDHEN, SYDVKM. CDR3 length: 13 amino acids. CDR3 DNA: TGTGCCAGCAGTTTAGACCCCTGGGAGGGCTACACCTTC. This sequence encodes CASSLDPWEGYTF.

CDR3 residues: CASSQDTGYNEQFF. The CDR3 DNA reads as TGTGCCAGCAGCCAAGATACAGGGTACAATGAGCAGTTCTTC. V gene TRBV3-1 (or the pseudogene TRBV3-2) combines with J gene TRBJ2-1; perhaps TRBD1 as D (6 bases). This CDR3 comprises 14 residues. Germline V gene sequence: CDR1 LGHDT, CDR2 YNNKEL (reference sequence). V was shortened by 0 bases and J by 4 bases, with 7 bases between the two germline ends.

V and J are TRBV3-1 (or the pseudogene TRBV3-2) and TRBJ2-1; D remains ambiguous. Germline loops: CDR1 LGHDT, CDR2 YNNKEL (reference sequence). The CDR3 is 14 amino acids. With 1 base removed from V and 9 bases from J, the gap between germline ends came to 13 bases. CDR3 loop: CASSQGRSLAEQFF. CDR3 DNA sequence: TGTGCCAGCAGCCAAGGACGGAGCCTCGCTGAGCAGTTCTTC.

The chain is built from TRBV10-3 and TRBJ1-4; 8 bases are shared with TRBD1. Germline CDR1 reads ENHRY; CDR2 reads SYGVKD. This CDR3 is 15 amino acids long. V shed 2 bases and J 8 bases; nucleotides not matched to a gene: 7. The CDR3 spells CAISEGQGASEKLFF. CDR3 DNA: TGTGCCATCAGTGAGGGACAGGGTGCTTCGGAAAAACTGTTTTTT.

The CDR3 reads CASSDPGTSGGAYNEQFF. The CDR3 coding sequence is TGTGCCAGCAGCGATCCCGGGACTAGCGGGGGGGCTTACAATGAGCAGTTCTTC. The V call is TRBV5-5, the J call TRBJ2-1, with TRBD2 identical over 16 bases. V was clipped by 4 bases and J by 4 bases; unmatched bases: 8. Germline CDR1 and CDR2: SGHKS and YYEKEE (reference sequence). This CDR3 is 18 amino acids long. The full variable domain, with the rest looked up from reference TRBV5-5 and TRBJ2-1, is DAGVTQSPTHLIKTRGQQVTLRCSPISGHKSVSWYQQVLGQGPQFIFQYYEKEERGRGNFPDRFSARQFPNYSSELNVNALLLGDSALYLCASSDPGTSGGAYNEQFFGPGTRLTVL.

This chain uses TRBV19 with TRBJ2-7; 7 bases match TRBD1. CDR3 length equals 16 residues. Trimming took 5 bases from V and 4 from J; bases not matched to a gene: 14. Germline loops: CDR1 LNHDA, CDR2 SQIVND (reference sequence). CDR3 sequence: CASSPTANRGSYEQYF. In DNA form, the CDR3 reads TGTGCCAGTAGTCCGACCGCGAACAGGGGTTCGTACGAGCAGTACTTC.

The rearrangement joins TRBV6-6 to TRBJ2-5; 12 bases agree with TRBD2. The CDR3 spans 16 residues. V lost 5 bases to trimming and J lost 4 bases; unmatched junction nucleotides: 8. CDR1 is MNHNY and CDR2 is SVGAGI in the germline V gene (reference sequence). The CDR3 sequence: CASSPTSGGFRETQYF. The CDR3 DNA reads TGTGCCAGCAGTCCGACTAGCGGGGGTTTTCGAGAGACCCAGTACTTC.

The chain recombines TRBV5-5 with TRBJ2-1; 11 bases agree with TRBD2. Trimming removed 1 base from V and 7 bases from J; junction bases left unmatched: 4. The CDR3 loop spans 15 amino acids. Looked up from germline, CDR1 is SGHKS and CDR2 is YYEKEE (reference sequence). The CDR3 loop is CASSLITSGGNEQFF. The CDR3, as DNA: TGTGCCAGCAGCTTGATAACTAGCGGGGGAAATGAGCAGTTCTTC. The whole variable domain, remainder taken from reference TRBV5-5 and TRBJ2-1, is DAGVTQSPTHLIKTRGQQVTLRCSPISGHKSVSWYQQVLGQGPQFIFQYYEKEERGRGNFPDRFSARQFPNYSSELNVNALLLGDSALYLCASSLITSGGNEQFFGPGTRLTVL.

This chain uses TRBV19 with TRBJ1-2; D might be TRBD1 (6 bases). The CDR3 is 14 amino acids. Trimming left V 2 bases short and J 5 bases short, with 12 bases between. Per the germline V gene, CDR1 is LNHDA and CDR2 is SQIVND (reference sequence). CDR3 region: CASSILGQLYGYTF. For the CDR3, the DNA is TGTGCCAGTAGTATACTCGGACAGCTATATGGCTACACCTTC.

The chain employs TRBV19 and TRBJ1-5; 8 bases align to TRBD1. V was clipped by 1 base and J by 6 bases; unmatched bases: 8. This CDR3 has 16 residues. Germline V gives CDR1 LNHDA, CDR2 SQIVND (reference sequence). The CDR3 DNA reads as TGTGCCAGTAGTATAGCCAAGGACAGGGACGGTCAGCCCCAGCATTTT. Residues: CASSIAKDRDGQPQHF.

The chain uses TRBV5-5 and TRBJ1-1, with D perhaps matching TRBD1 (6 bases). Germline-derived CDR1 and CDR2 are SGHKS and YYEKEE (reference sequence). Trimming shortened V by 0 bases and J by 2 bases, and 14 bases separated the two germline ends. CDR3 length equals 16 residues. CDR3 nucleotide sequence: TGTGCCAGCAGCTTGGTAGTTTGGGGGCTAAACACTGAAGCTTTCTTT. It codes for CASSLVVWGLNTEAFF.

This clone was recorded only once. The chain carries TRBV7-9 and TRBJ2-7; D is undetermined. Trimming cost V 1 base and J 5 bases, with 9 bases left between them. Per the germline V gene, CDR1 is SEHNR and CDR2 is FQNEAQ (reference sequence). This CDR3 spans 13 amino acids. DNA for the CDR3: TGTGCCAGCAGCTTAGGGGCCAGCAACGAGCAGTACTTC. As protein: CASSLGASNEQYF.

The chain carries TRBV7-8 and TRBJ2-1; 9 bases map to TRBD2. This CDR3 is built from 15 residues. V was clipped by 5 bases and J by 2 bases; unmatched bases: 4. Germline values: CDR1 SGHVS, CDR2 FQNEAQ. CDR3 in amino acids: CASSTPSGTYNEQFF. The DNA for the CDR3 is TGTGCCAGCAGCACCCCTAGCGGGACCTACAATGAGCAGTTCTTC. The complete variable domain, with remaining parts taken from reference TRBV7-8 and TRBJ2-1, reads GAGVSQSPRYKVAKRGQDVALRCDPISGHVSLFWYQQALGQGPEFLTYFQNEAQLDKSGLPSDRFFAERPEGSVSTLKIQRTQQEDSAVYLCASSTPSGTYNEQFFGPGTRLTVL.

This chain uses TRBV6-5 with TRBJ1-5; 9 nucleotides line up with TRBD1. The germline V gene encodes CDR1 MNHEY and CDR2 SVGAGI. J was trimmed by 5 bases and V by 6 bases; bases with no gene match: 5. The CDR3 extends over 14 amino acids. In DNA, the CDR3 is TGTGCCAGCAGAGAGACAGGGGGGGATCAGCCCCAGCATTTT. Translation gives CASRETGGDQPQHF.

V is TRBV28 and J is TRBJ2-5; 12 bases are shared with TRBD2. The CDR3 is made up of 17 amino acids. Germline assignment: CDR1 MDHEN and CDR2 SYDVKM. The ends lost 7 bases at V and 4 bases at J; junction bases unmatched: 13. CDR3: CASTWASGGAARETQYF. CDR3 DNA sequence: TGTGCCAGCACCTGGGCTAGCGGGGGGGCCGCCCGAGAGACCCAGTACTTC.

The V and J genes are TRBV4-1 and TRBJ1-1; no clear D gene. The CDR3 runs to 17 residues. Trimming cost V 0 bases and J 2 bases, with 16 bases left between them. Germline CDR1 is MGHRA and CDR2 is YSYEKL. CDR3 sequence: CASSQDRGASINTEAFF. As DNA, the CDR3 is TGCGCCAGCAGCCAAGATCGCGGAGCCTCCATTAACACTGAAGCTTTCTTT.

V usage is TRBV4-2 and J usage is TRBJ2-2, with TRBD1 matching 10 bases. Germline V gene sequence: CDR1 LGHNA, CDR2 YNFKEQ. V trimming: 0 bases; J trimming: 6 bases; junction bases outside the gene matches: 7. The CDR3 spans 17 residues. As DNA, the CDR3 is TGTGCCAGCAGCCAAGATGGGGGACAGGGGCTGCCCGGGGAGCTGTTTTTT. Translation gives CASSQDGGQGLPGELFF.

V is TRBV6-1 and J is TRBJ2-7; D is unresolved. The germline gives CDR1 MNHNS, CDR2 SASEGT. Trimming pared 1 base from V and 3 bases from J, leaving 13 bases between. This CDR3 comprises 15 residues. The CDR3 loop reads CASSEGAPVVYEQYF. The CDR3 coding sequence is TGTGCCAGCAGTGAAGGAGCTCCTGTTGTCTACGAGCAGTACTTC.

The gene calls are TRBV14 and TRBJ2-1; D possibly corresponds to TRBD1 (5 bases). Germline loops: CDR1 SGHDN, CDR2 FVKESK. The V end lost 4 bases, the J end lost 6 bases, and 16 bases lay between the germline ends. The CDR3 runs 15 residues. In DNA form, the CDR3 reads TGTGCCAGCAGCCCCGACAGTTCCCCTATCAATGAGCAGTTCTTC. It is translated as CASSPDSSPINEQFF.

The rearrangement links TRBV7-9 to TRBJ1-1, with 8 bases identical to TRBD1. V gave up 5 bases and J gave up 4 bases; unmatched junction bases: 12. Germline CDR1 SEHNR, CDR2 FQNEAQ (reference sequence). This CDR3 has 16 residues. CDR3 nucleotide sequence: TGTGCCAGCAGCGCGCGCAGGGGGCGCCGGATCACTGAAGCTTTCTTT. Translated, it gives CASSARRGRRITEAFF.